What follows are 18 T cell receptor beta chains derived from one specimen sequenced in a study of T cell responses to AZD1222 COVID-19 vaccine. Produced via immunoSEQ multiplex PCR; TCRdb's table is partial and in-frame only. The table records about 130,000 clones, roughly 85% of them present only once. Sample: peripheral blood, taken on day 0 of AZD1222 vaccination. The receptors were gathered from an adult in good health.

This sequence joins TRBV7-8 and TRBJ2-7, with 7 bases fitting TRBD1. J gave up 4 bases and V 5 bases, and 5 bases lay outside the gene matches. CDR1 is SGHVS, CDR2 FQNEAQ, per germline. This CDR3 spans 13 amino acids. DNA for the CDR3: TGTGCCAGCAGCCCCGACAGGGTTTACGAGCAGTACTTC. It translates to CASSPDRVYEQYF.

The chain is built from TRBV11-3 and TRBJ2-7, with TRBD1 as a possible D gene (5 bases). V was pared by 1 base and J by 2 bases, with 12 bases between. This CDR3 region has 15 residues. Germline V gene lookup returns CDR1 SGHNT and CDR2 YENEEA. The CDR3 DNA sequence: TGTGCCAGCAGCTTAGGACAGAGTAAAACCTACGAGCAGTACTTC. Amino acids: CASSLGQSKTYEQYF.

The V gene is TRBV5-1, the J gene TRBJ1-4, with no clear D. V lost 0 bases and J 0 bases, leaving 6 bases between the germline ends. The CDR3 is 15 residues long. The V gene's germline CDR1 is SGHRS and CDR2 YFSETQ. CDR3 sequence (DNA): TGCGCCAGCAGCTTGGCTAGGGCAACTAATGAAAAACTGTTTTTT. It specifies CASSLARATNEKLFF.

This clone occurred a few times. CDR3 residues: CASRVAGTSSYEQYF. In nucleotides, the CDR3 is TGCGCCAGCAGGGTGGCGGGGACGAGCTCCTACGAGCAGTACTTC. The rearrangement links TRBV5-1 to TRBJ2-7; a possible D gene is TRBD2 (6 bases). V was shortened by 5 bases and J by 0 bases, with 15 bases between the two germline ends. The CDR3 covers 15 residues. The germline gives CDR1 SGHRS, CDR2 YFSETQ.

The chain has TRBV7-2 and TRBJ2-2, with 12 bases that match TRBD2. The germline V gene encodes CDR1 SGHTA and CDR2 FQGNSA. The V gene end was trimmed by 5 bases and the J gene end by 7 bases; junction bases not matched to a gene: 11. The CDR3 is made up of 17 amino acids. CDR3 sequence: CASSRRTSGIRGGELFF. The CDR3 bases are TGTGCCAGCAGCAGGCGGACTAGCGGGATAAGGGGCGGGGAGCTGTTTTTT.

J is TRBJ1-6 and V is TRBV28; possibly TRBD1 for D (5 bases). V shed 6 bases and J shed 10 bases, with 19 bases lying between them. CDR1 MDHEN and CDR2 SYDVKM come from the germline V gene. The CDR3 is 15 amino acids. CDR3 sequence: CASSPTTGRLSPLHF. For the CDR3, the DNA is TGTGCCAGCAGCCCAACAACAGGAAGGTTGTCACCCCTCCACTTT.

The V and J genes are TRBV3-1 (or the pseudogene TRBV3-2) and TRBJ2-7; D ambiguous. Germline loops: CDR1 LGHDT, CDR2 YNNKEL (reference sequence). The CDR3 contains 12 residues. V was clipped by 4 bases and J by 7 bases, with 11 bases between them. CDR3 nucleotides: TGTGCCAGCAGCCCGTCTTTGGGGGAGCAGTACTTC. This sequence encodes CASSPSLGEQYF.

The V call is TRBV7-9, the J call TRBJ1-2; 8 positions agree with TRBD1. CDR3 length equals 13 residues. V lost 5 bases, J lost 6 bases, and 5 bases stayed unmatched. Germline V gives CDR1 SEHNR, CDR2 FQNEAQ (reference sequence). CDR3 DNA sequence: TGTGCCAGCAGCCCGACAGGGGTTGATGGCTACACCTTC. Protein: CASSPTGVDGYTF.

The J gene is TRBJ2-2, the V gene TRBV7-9; the D gene is possibly TRBD1 (6 bases). The CDR3 runs 14 residues. Trimming stripped 5 bases from V and 3 bases from J, with 10 bases between. The V gene's germline CDR1 is SEHNR and CDR2 FQNEAQ (reference sequence). The CDR3 spells CASSRTAYTGELFF. In DNA form, the CDR3 reads TGTGCCAGCAGCCGGACAGCTTACACCGGGGAGCTGTTTTTT.

The chain joins TRBV20-1 to TRBJ2-7, with TRBD2 as a possible D gene (5 bases). This CDR3 contains 11 residues. V was trimmed by 4 bases and J by 9 bases, leaving 13 bases between them. CDR1 and CDR2 (germline): DFQATT, SNEGSKA (reference sequence). The CDR3 DNA reads TGCAGTGCTACACTAGATCATGGGCAGTACTTC. Translation: CSATLDHGQYF.

The rearrangement uses TRBV7-3 and TRBJ2-7, with 15 bases aligning to TRBD2. The CDR3 contains 14 residues. Germline V gene sequence: CDR1 SGHTA, CDR2 FQGTGA. After removal of 4 bases from V and 7 bases from J, the junction contained 2 bases not matched to a gene. As DNA, the CDR3 is TGTGCCAGCAGCTCGGGACTAGCGGGGGGTGAGCAGTACTTC. It is translated as CASSSGLAGGEQYF.

This clone was seen only once. The V and J genes are TRBV19 and TRBJ2-5, with TRBD2 matching over 15 bases. The CDR3 extends over 17 amino acids. V dropped 1 base and J dropped 2; count of bases not matched to a gene: 2. Germline loops: CDR1 LNHDA, CDR2 SQIVND (reference sequence). The CDR3 here is CASSIGGLAGGQETQYF. The CDR3 coding sequence is TGTGCCAGTAGTATAGGAGGACTAGCGGGGGGGCAAGAGACCCAGTACTTC.

In DNA form, the CDR3 reads TGTGCCAGCAGCCCGATTGCTAGCGCAAATGAGCAGTTCTTC. Residues: CASSPIASANEQFF. The V and J genes are TRBV7-9 and TRBJ2-1, with D perhaps TRBD2 (6 bases). Trimming shortened V by 5 bases and J by 7 bases, and 15 bases separated the two germline ends. Germline lookup yields CDR1 SEHNR and CDR2 FQNEAQ (reference sequence). This CDR3 is built from 14 residues.

V usage is TRBV5-1 and J usage is TRBJ2-5; 14 nucleotides line up with TRBD2. Germline CDR1 is SGHRS and CDR2 is YFSETQ. J gave up 3 bases and V 3 bases, and 4 bases lay outside the gene matches. The CDR3 extends over 16 amino acids. CDR3 DNA sequence: TGCGCCAGCAGCTCTGCGACTAGCGGGGGGGAAGAGACCCAGTACTTC. Translating gives CASSSATSGGEETQYF.

The rearrangement links TRBV7-9 to TRBJ1-1, with D tentatively TRBD1 (6 bases). CDR1 SEHNR and CDR2 FQNEAQ come from the germline V gene (reference sequence). Trimming stripped 5 bases from V and 5 bases from J, with 18 bases between. The CDR3 has 15 residues. This CDR3 is CASSAARPRGTEAFF. The CDR3 DNA is TGTGCCAGCAGCGCAGCGAGACCGAGGGGGACTGAAGCTTTCTTT.

This chain joins TRBV3-1 (or the pseudogene TRBV3-2) and TRBJ2-7; 7 bases are shared with TRBD1. In germline, CDR1 is LGHDT, CDR2 YNNKEL (reference sequence). The CDR3 loop spans 15 amino acids. The J segment lost 3 bases and the V segment lost 1 base, leaving 6 bases of the junction unmatched. The CDR3 loop reads CASSQGQGNFYEQYF. Written as DNA, the CDR3 is TGTGCCAGCAGCCAAGGACAGGGTAATTTCTACGAGCAGTACTTC.

The J gene is TRBJ2-3, the V gene TRBV5-1, with D uncertain. The V gene's germline CDR1 is SGHRS and CDR2 YFSETQ. The V and J ends lost 4 bases and 4 bases respectively, with 25 bases between them. This CDR3 is built from 18 residues. CDR3 nucleotides: TGCGCCAGCAGCCCCCTTTCTTTGGTCGGGTCCGTAGCAGATACGCAGTATTTT. Residues: CASSPLSLVGSVADTQYF.

This sequence joins TRBV14 and TRBJ2-1; 7 bases are a match to TRBD1. Germline loops: CDR1 SGHDN, CDR2 FVKESK. With V trimmed by 4 bases and J by 0 bases, 3 bases remained unmatched. The CDR3 covers 15 residues. In DNA form, the CDR3 reads TGTGCCAGCAGCCCGGGACAGAACTCCTACAATGAGCAGTTCTTC. Translating gives CASSPGQNSYNEQFF.